Following are 16 T cell receptor beta chains from one sample sequenced in a study of patients and donors after allogeneic stem cell transplantation. TCRdb processed the RT-PCR reads anew with MiXCR; each CDR3 protein has one entry. The sample lists about a million distinct CDR3 sequences, approximately 18% occurring once. Sequencing was done on a sample of blood, either unsorted or a sorted T cell fraction (not recorded which). Receptors originate from a human donor who was either an allogeneic HSCT recipient or a stem cell or donor lymphocyte infusion donor (not recorded which). It is not recorded whose cells these are; they may come from a transplant donor.

The chain employs TRBV3-1 and TRBJ2-7, with 7 bases that match TRBD1. From germline, CDR1 is LGHDT and CDR2 YNNKEL (reference sequence). CDR3 length equals 15 residues. The V segment lost 1 base and the J segment 3 bases; nucleotides outside the gene matches: 6. CDR3 in amino acids: CASSQVGTAIYEQYF. The CDR3 DNA reads as TGTGCCAGCAGCCAAGTCGGGACAGCCATCTACGAGCAGTACTTC.

The CDR3 DNA reads as TGCAGTGCTGGACGAGGGGGGCGGACGAACACTGAAGCTTTCTTT. It is translated as CSAGRGGRTNTEAFF. This rearrangement joins TRBV20-1 to TRBJ1-1, with D maybe TRBD1 (6 bases). CDR1 and CDR2 (germline): DFQATT, SNEGSKA (reference sequence). Deletions cut 5 bases from V and 1 base from J, with 17 bases between. CDR3 length: 15 amino acids.

The CDR3 sequence is CASSLLDARINEKLFF. CDR3 nucleotide sequence: TGTGCCAGCTCACTTCTCGACGCCCGAATCAATGAAAAACTGTTTTTT. The chain joins TRBV18 to TRBJ1-4; no clear D. Germline CDR1 and CDR2: KGHSH and LQKENI. V was pared by 4 bases and J by 5 bases, with 17 bases between. CDR3 size: 16 residues.

The rearrangement links TRBV20-1 to TRBJ2-3, with 16 bases matching TRBD2. Per the germline V gene, CDR1 is DFQATT and CDR2 is SNEGSKA (reference sequence). There are 17 residues in the CDR3. V was pared by 6 bases and J by 0 bases, with 6 bases of the junction left unmatched. CDR3 amino acids: CSAPGLAGGPSTDTQYF. The CDR3 DNA reads TGCAGTGCCCCGGGACTAGCGGGGGGGCCGAGCACAGATACGCAGTATTTT.

This clonotype has at least ten counts. V is TRBV29-1 and J is TRBJ1-1, with TRBD1 matching over 9 bases. There are 15 residues in the CDR3. In germline, CDR1 is SQVTM, CDR2 ANQGSEA. The J segment lost 6 bases and the V segment lost 3 bases, leaving 11 bases of the junction unmatched. CDR3 nucleotide sequence: TGCAGCGTTGACCTAAGGTCGACAGGGGGTTCTGAAGCTTTCTTT. It encodes CSVDLRSTGGSEAFF. The full variable domain, rest sourced from reference TRBV29-1 and TRBJ1-1, is SAVISQKPSRDICQRGTSLTIQCQVDSQVTMMFWYRQQPGQSLTLIATANQGSEATYESGFVIDKFPISRPNLTFSTLTVSNMSPEDSSIYLCSVDLRSTGGSEAFFGQGTRLTVV.

The chain couples TRBV4-3 to TRBJ2-1; 15 bases are a match to TRBD2. V lost 4 bases, J lost 7 bases, and 11 bases stayed unmatched. Germline V gene lookup returns CDR1 LGHNA and CDR2 YSLEER. The CDR3 is 18 amino acids. The CDR3 region is CASSPSGLAGGPGNEQFF. CDR3 DNA: TGCGCCAGCAGCCCATCCGGACTAGCGGGGGGGCCAGGGAATGAGCAGTTCTTC.

This clonotype was seen repeatedly, ten times or more. V and J are TRBV12-3 or TRBV12-4 and TRBJ2-1; D gene uncertain. With 2 bases removed from V and 11 bases from J, the gap between germline ends came to 10 bases. This CDR3 comprises 12 residues. In DNA, the CDR3 is TGTGCCAGCAGTTTACGCTGGGATAAGCAGTTCTTC. The encoded protein is CASSLRWDKQFF.

The genes are TRBV24-1 and TRBJ2-1; 11 bases match TRBD2. V shed 5 bases, J shed 8 bases, and the junction held 19 bases outside the gene matches. Germline CDR1 is KGHDR and CDR2 is SFDVKD. The CDR3 sequence is 19 residues long. The CDR3 is CATSALPFGLAGGTDEQFF. CDR3 nucleotides: TGTGCCACCAGTGCCCTACCCTTTGGGCTAGCGGGAGGAACTGATGAGCAGTTCTTC.

The table lists this clonotype with a few counts. J is TRBJ2-7 and V is TRBV28; no clear D gene. Trimming left V 7 bases short and J 5 bases short, with 18 bases between. This CDR3 has 14 amino acids. Germline-derived CDR1 and CDR2 are MDHEN and SYDVKM. The CDR3 loop is CASTPRPAANEQYF. The CDR3 nucleotides are TGTGCCAGCACTCCGAGGCCAGCAGCGAACGAGCAGTACTTC. The complete variable domain, with remaining parts taken from reference TRBV28 and TRBJ2-7, reads DVKVTQSSRYLVKRTGEKVFLECVQDMDHENMFWYRQDPGLGLRLIYFSYDVKMKEKGDIPEGYSVSREKKERFSLILESASTNQTSMYLCASTPRPAANEQYFGPGTRLTVT.

J is TRBJ2-7 and V is TRBV5-1, with D possibly being TRBD1 (5 bases). The CDR3 spans 15 residues. The V and J ends lost 4 bases and 2 bases respectively, with 16 bases between them. Germline V CDR1 and CDR2: SGHRS, YFSETQ. This CDR3 reads CASSLGHEKPYEQYF. DNA of the CDR3: TGCGCCAGCAGCCTAGGACACGAAAAGCCCTACGAGCAGTACTTC.

The chain carries TRBV6-1 and TRBJ2-7; 12 bases are a match to TRBD2. Germline CDR1 MNHNS, CDR2 SASEGT. The ends lost 6 bases at V and 2 bases at J; junction bases unmatched: 5. The CDR3 covers 15 residues. In DNA, the CDR3 is TGTGCCAGCAGGGATCTAGCGGGAGGGCCCTACGAGCAGTACTTC. Protein sequence: CASRDLAGGPYEQYF.

This clonotype was found a few times. This chain connects TRBV20-1 to TRBJ2-1, with a weak D call TRBD1 (5 bases). The CDR3 is 13 residues long. Germline loops: CDR1 DFQATT, CDR2 SNEGSKA (reference sequence). Trimming stripped 4 bases from V and 1 base from J, with 8 bases between. As DNA, the CDR3 is TGCAGTGCTATAAGGGGATCCTACAATGAGCAGTTCTTC. It yields the protein CSAIRGSYNEQFF.

The chain carries TRBV4-3 and TRBJ2-1; 9 bases match TRBD1. With V trimmed by 3 bases and J by 7 bases, 10 bases remained unmatched. Per germline, CDR1 LGHNA and CDR2 YSLEER. The CDR3 loop spans 16 amino acids. The CDR3 DNA follows: TGCGCCAGCAGCCAGCAACAGGGGGCCGGTGTAAATGAGCAGTTCTTC. Protein product: CASSQQQGAGVNEQFF.

The CDR3 DNA is TGCAGTGCTACTCTCACGGGACTAGCGGGTTTTGAGCAGTTCTTC. Protein product: CSATLTGLAGFEQFF. The chain carries TRBV20-1 and TRBJ2-1, with 12 bases that match TRBD2. Germline trimming cut 4 bases from V and 9 bases from J; bases unmatched to any gene: 10. This CDR3 spans 15 amino acids. The germline gives CDR1 DFQATT, CDR2 SNEGSKA (reference sequence).

This clonotype was found a few times. The V and J genes are TRBV20-1 and TRBJ1-1; D not resolved. The CDR3 extends over 13 amino acids. Trimming shortened V by 0 bases and J by 10 bases, and 15 bases separated the two germline ends. Germline CDR1 DFQATT, CDR2 SNEGSKA (reference sequence). DNA for the CDR3: TGCAGTGCTAGAGAAAGTCGAGAATTATTAGCTTTCTTT. It translates to CSARESRELLAFF.

The DNA of the CDR3 is TGTGCCAGCAGCGTAGGAGGGGACAATCTCTACGAGCAGTACTTC. This translates into CASSVGGDNLYEQYF. The genes are TRBV9 and TRBJ2-7; possibly TRBD1 for D (6 bases). The V end was cut by 0 bases, the J end by 3 bases, with 13 bases between. CDR3 size: 15 residues. Looked up from germline, CDR1 is SGDLS and CDR2 is YYNGEE.